Listed below are T cell receptor beta chains from one sample, sequenced in a study of identical twins. One entry per CDR3 protein results from TCRdb running MiXCR on the 5' RACE reads. The data contain approximately 490,000 distinct CDR3 sequences, approximately 20% of them singletons. This sample also appeared in a second study, on yellow fever vaccine responses in identical twins.

Sequenced: CD4+ T cells sorted from blood. These receptors were taken from a woman under 30 in good health. CDR3s include the opening cysteine and the closing phenylalanine or tryptophan. The D gene is left open where the match is weak. The size of a clone is reported for some rows only, either as once, few or many, or as a class for expanded clones.

NA	few	TRBJ2-1	TRBV12-3/TRBV12-4	TGTGCCAGCACCGTAACCTACAAGGACAATGAGCAGTTCTTC	CASTVTYKDNEQFF
TRBD1	few	TRBJ1-5	TRBV3-1	TGTGCCAGCAGCCATGGAGCAGGGGGAATCAATCAGCCCCAGCATTTT	CASSHGAGGINQPQHF
NA	NA	TRBJ1-2	TRBV28	TGTGCCAGCAGTTTAAAAGGTGGCTATGGCTACACCTTC	CASSLKGGYGYTF
NA	few	TRBJ2-3	TRBV5-1	TGCGCCAGCAGCCCCCAAACCCCATTCACAGATACGCAGTATTTT	CASSPQTPFTDTQYF
NA	NA	TRBJ2-7	TRBV3-1	TGTGCCAGCAGCCAGGACGTTGCATCCTACGAGCAGTACTTC	CASSQDVASYEQYF
NA	NA	TRBJ2-1	TRBV5-1	TGCGCCAGCAGCTCCTTGAGAGCGGCCAACGGCGGAGCCTCCTACAATGAGCAGTTCTTC	CASSSLRAANGGASYNEQFF
NA	few	TRBJ2-1	TRBV11-2	TGTGCCAGCAGCCCCTTTTGGCGGGGATACAATGAGCAGTTCTTC	CASSPFWRGYNEQFF
TRBD2	NA	TRBJ2-3	TRBV20-1	TGCAGTGCACCGCCCAGCGGGAACACAGATACGCAGTATTTT	CSAPPSGNTDTQYF
NA	few	TRBJ2-5	TRBV11-1	TGTGCCAGCAGCACTAGTCGGGAGACCCAGTACTTC	CASSTSRETQYF
TRBD2	NA	TRBJ2-1	TRBV3-1	TGTGCCAGCAGCCAGGGGGCTAGCGGGAAACATGAGCAGTTCTTC	CASSQGASGKHEQFF
TRBD2	NA	TRBJ2-3	TRBV11-2	TGTGCCAGCAGCTTTGGCGGGAGTGAAACAGATACGCAGTATTTT	CASSFGGSETDTQYF